This T cell receptor beta chain emerged from a study of response to subunit inactivated influenza vaccine. There are 14 residues in the CDR3. V lost 3 bases and J 5 bases, leaving 12 bases between the germline ends. TCRdb re-analysed the RT-PCR reads in MiXCR, keeping a single row per CDR3 protein. Here the sample spans a few hundred thousand distinct CDR3 sequences, approximately 11% being singletons. The same sample was also studied in work on T cells expressing NK-cell markers. This second study notes: For TCR beta, cDNA was produced by 5'RACE template switching with UMIs.

This chain joins TRBV12-3 or TRBV12-4 and TRBJ2-3, with D perhaps matching TRBD2 (6 bases). Here the sequenced sample was PBMCs from blood, taken on the day of vaccination. This receptor was identified in a man over 45 who received an inactivated influenza vaccine. The chain's CDR3 is CASSFSGRGDTQYF. The CDR3 coding sequence is TGTGCCAGCAGTTTTAGCGGTCGGGGAGATACGCAGTATTTT.